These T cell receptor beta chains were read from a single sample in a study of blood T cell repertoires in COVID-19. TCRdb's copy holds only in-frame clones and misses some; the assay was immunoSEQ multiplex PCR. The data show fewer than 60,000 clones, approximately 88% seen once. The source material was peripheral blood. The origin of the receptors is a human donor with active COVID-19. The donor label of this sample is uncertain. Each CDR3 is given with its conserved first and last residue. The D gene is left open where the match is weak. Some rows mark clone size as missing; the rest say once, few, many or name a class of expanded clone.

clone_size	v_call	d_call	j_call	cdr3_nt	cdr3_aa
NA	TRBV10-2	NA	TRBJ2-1	TGCGCCAGCAGGAGGACTTCCATGGCCTACAATGAGCAGTTCTTC	CASRRTSMAYNEQFF
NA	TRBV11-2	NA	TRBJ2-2	TGTGCCAGCAGCACCACGGACATGTCGGTTGAGCTGTTTTTT	CASSTTDMSVELFF
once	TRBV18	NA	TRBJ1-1	TGTGCCAGCTCCCCCTTTTCGGGGATGAACACTGAAGCTTTCTTT	CASSPFSGMNTEAFF
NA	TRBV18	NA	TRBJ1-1	TGTGCCAGCTCACTCGACAGGAACACTGAAGCTTTCTTT	CASSLDRNTEAFF
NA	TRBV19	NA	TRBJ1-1	TGTGCCAGTAGTACCCCCGGGGGGTCCCGTGTTCACACTGAAGCTTTCTTT	CASSTPGGSRVHTEAFF
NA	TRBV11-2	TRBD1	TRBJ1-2	TGTGCCAGCAGCCGGGGACAGCCTAACTATGGCTACACCTTC	CASSRGQPNYGYTF
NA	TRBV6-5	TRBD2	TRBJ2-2	TGTGCCAGCAGTACGGGACTATACACCGGGGAGCTGTTTTTT	CASSTGLYTGELFF
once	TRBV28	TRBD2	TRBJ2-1	TGTGCCAGCAGTCAGGTATACCCAGGGACTACACGAGGGAGTGAGCAGTTCTTC	CASSQVYPGTTRGSEQFF
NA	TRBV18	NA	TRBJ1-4	TGTGCCAGCTCACCCGCCTCTAATAATGAAAAACTGTTTTTT	CASSPASNNEKLFF
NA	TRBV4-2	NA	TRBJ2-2	TGTGCCAGCAGCCAAGTTCAGGGGCCGGCCGGGGAGCTGTTTTTT	CASSQVQGPAGELFF
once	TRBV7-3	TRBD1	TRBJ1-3	TGTGCCAGCAGCTTAACCGGGACAGGTGGAAACACCATATATTTT	CASSLTGTGGNTIYF
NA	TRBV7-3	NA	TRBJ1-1	TGTGCCAGCAGCTTAAGGGGAATAGCGGAAGCTTTCTTT	CASSLRGIAEAFF
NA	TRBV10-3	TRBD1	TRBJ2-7	TGTGCCATCAAAGGGGAAGGACAGGGAACGATCTACGAGCAGTACTTC	CAIKGEGQGTIYEQYF
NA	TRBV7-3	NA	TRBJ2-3	TGTGCCAGCAGCCCTACGTCTAGCACAGATACGCAGTATTTT	CASSPTSSTDTQYF
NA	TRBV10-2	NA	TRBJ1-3	TGCGCCAGCAAGGAGTCAGCCGGAAACACCATATATTTT	CASKESAGNTIYF
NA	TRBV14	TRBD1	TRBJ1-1	TGTGCCAGCAGCCTCCGGGACAGCGAAGCTTTCTTT	CASSLRDSEAFF
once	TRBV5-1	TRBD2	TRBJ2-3	TGCGCCAGCAGCGCGGCTAGCGGGGGGGCCCTGGCAGATACGCAGTATTTT	CASSAASGGALADTQYF
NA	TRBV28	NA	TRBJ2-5	TGTGCCAGCACCCCTACAGGGCACGAGACCCAGTACTTC	CASTPTGHETQYF
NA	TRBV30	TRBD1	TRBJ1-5	TGTGCCTGGAGCCTAGGGACAGGGGTTAAGCCCCAGCATTTT	CAWSLGTGVKPQHF
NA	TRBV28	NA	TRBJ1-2	TGTGCCAGCAGTTTGGGCAGTGACTATGGCTACACCTTC	CASSLGSDYGYTF
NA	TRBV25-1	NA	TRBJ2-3	TGTGCCAGCAGGCTCAGGGCAGATACGCAGTATTTT	CASRLRADTQYF
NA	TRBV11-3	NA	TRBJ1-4	TGTGCCAGCAGCTTAATGGGGGGAACTAATGAAAAACTGTTTTTT	CASSLMGGTNEKLFF
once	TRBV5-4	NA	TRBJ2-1	TGTGCCAGCAGCGAGGGACTCCGACAAGGTGAGCAGTTCTTC	CASSEGLRQGEQFF
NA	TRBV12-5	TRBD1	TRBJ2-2	TGTGCTAGTGGTTTGGTACTGAGGGGGCGCTTCGTCACCGGGGAGCTGTTTTTT	CASGLVLRGRFVTGELFF
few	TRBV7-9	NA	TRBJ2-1	TGTGCCACCGGGGACAACTACAATGAGCAGTTCTTC	CATGDNYNEQFF
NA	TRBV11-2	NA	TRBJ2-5	TGTGCCAGCAGCTTAGCCTTACAAGAGACCCAGTACTTC	CASSLALQETQYF
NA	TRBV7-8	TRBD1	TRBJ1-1	TGTGCCAGCAGCTCCCCCGGGGATCAGGGGGCGAACACTGAAGCTTTCTTT	CASSSPGDQGANTEAFF
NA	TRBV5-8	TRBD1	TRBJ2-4	TGTGCCAGCAGCTCGGGACAGGGGGTAAAAAACATTCAGTACTTC	CASSSGQGVKNIQYF
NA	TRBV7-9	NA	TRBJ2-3	TGTGCCAGCAGCTTAGGCGGACAGCGCACAGATACGCAGTATTTT	CASSLGGQRTDTQYF